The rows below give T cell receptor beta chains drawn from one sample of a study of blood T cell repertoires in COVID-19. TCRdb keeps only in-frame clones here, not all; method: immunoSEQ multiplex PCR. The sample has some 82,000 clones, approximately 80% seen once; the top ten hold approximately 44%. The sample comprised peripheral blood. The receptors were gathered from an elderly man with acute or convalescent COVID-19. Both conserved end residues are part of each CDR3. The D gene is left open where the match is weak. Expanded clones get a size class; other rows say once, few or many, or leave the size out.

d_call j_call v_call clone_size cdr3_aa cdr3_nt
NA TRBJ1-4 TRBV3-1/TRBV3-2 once CASSQQGISKKLFF TGTGCCAGCAGCCAGCAGGGAATAAGTAAAAAACTGTTTTTT
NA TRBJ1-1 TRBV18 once CASSSQIGNTEAFF TGTGCCAGCTCATCCCAAATCGGGAACACTGAAGCTTTCTTT
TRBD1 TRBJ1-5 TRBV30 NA CAWTGGGNQPQHF TGTGCCTGGACAGGGGGTGGGAATCAGCCCCAGCATTTT
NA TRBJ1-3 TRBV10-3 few CAIRDSSGNTIYF TGTGCCATCAGGGACAGTTCTGGAAACACCATATATTTT
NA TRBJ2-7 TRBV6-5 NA CASAAGRGSYEQYF TGTGCCAGCGCTGCCGGCCGGGGGTCCTACGAGCAGTACTTC
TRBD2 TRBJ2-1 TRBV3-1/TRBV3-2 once CASSQDLWTSGSPKYNEQFF TGTGCCAGCAGCCAAGATCTCTGGACTAGCGGGAGCCCTAAATACAATGAGCAGTTCTTC
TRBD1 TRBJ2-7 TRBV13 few CASSLGQSSYEQYF TGTGCCAGCAGCCTGGGACAGAGCTCCTACGAGCAGTACTTC
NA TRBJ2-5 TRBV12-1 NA CASSADRASGETQYF TGTGCCAGCAGCGCGGACAGGGCTAGCGGAGAGACCCAGTACTTC
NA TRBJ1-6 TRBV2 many CASSAAGETPLHF TGTGCCAGCAGTGCAGCAGGGGAAACACCCCTCCACTTT
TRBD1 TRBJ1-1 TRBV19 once CASSWTQGVPEAFF TGTGCCAGTAGTTGGACCCAGGGGGTCCCCGAAGCTTTCTTT
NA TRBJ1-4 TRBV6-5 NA CASRREAHYEKLFF TGTGCCAGTAGGAGGGAGGCTCATTATGAAAAACTGTTTTTT
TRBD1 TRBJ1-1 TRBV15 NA CATSRQTGVGTEAFF TGTGCCACCAGCAGACAGACAGGGGTGGGGACTGAAGCTTTCTTT
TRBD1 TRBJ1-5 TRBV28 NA CASIPRGYQPQHF TGTGCCAGCATCCCCAGGGGGTATCAGCCCCAGCATTTT
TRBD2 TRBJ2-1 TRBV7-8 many CASSPKGTSGSREQFF TGTGCCAGCAGCCCAAAAGGTACTAGCGGGAGTCGTGAGCAGTTCTTC
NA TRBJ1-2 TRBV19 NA CASSTGLQVYGYTF TGTGCCAGTAGTACGGGACTACAGGTGTATGGCTACACCTTC
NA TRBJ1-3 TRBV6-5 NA CASRGHSGNTIYF TGTGCCAGCAGGGGACACTCTGGAAACACCATATATTTT
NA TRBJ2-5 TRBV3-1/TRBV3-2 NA CASSLTSIQETQYF TGTGCCAGCAGCCTTACATCGATTCAAGAGACCCAGTACTTC